A selection of T cell receptor beta chains follows, all from one sample in a study of T cell changes during pregnancy in multiple sclerosis. The table came from immunoSEQ multiplex PCR; TCRdb's copy has only in-frame clones and leaves some out. The table lists around 60,000 clones, approximately 92% of them singletons, with more than 2.5% in the top ten. Material: peripheral blood, obtained in the second trimester of pregnancy. These receptor sequences come from a female donor in good health, enrolled as a control in a pregnancy study. Both conserved end residues are part of each CDR3. The D gene is left open where the match is weak. Clone size, where shown, is once, few, many, or a class for clones that have expanded.

V gene	J gene	D gene	CDR3 length	clone size	CDR3 protein	CDR3 DNA
TRBV5-6	TRBJ1-1	.	13	.	CASSLLGAREAFF	TGTGCCAGCAGCTTGCTGGGGGCCCGTGAAGCTTTCTTT
TRBV4-2	TRBJ2-3	TRBD1	15	.	CASSQPGQGRNTQYF	TGTGCCAGCAGCCAGCCGGGACAGGGGAGGAATACGCAGTATTTT
TRBV28	TRBJ2-3	.	14	.	CASSTPMSTDTQYF	TGTGCCAGCAGTACACCCATGAGCACAGATACGCAGTATTTT
TRBV28	TRBJ2-7	.	14	.	CASSFQGPTYEQYF	TGTGCCAGCAGTTTTCAGGGCCCCACCTACGAGCAGTACTTC
TRBV5-6	TRBJ2-1	.	13	.	CASSFTYVGGQFF	TGTGCCAGCAGCTTTACTTACGTAGGCGGGCAGTTCTTC
TRBV5-4	TRBJ2-5	.	14	once	CASTRSSASETQYF	TGTGCCAGCACCCGCTCTAGCGCGTCAGAGACCCAGTACTTC
TRBV7-9	TRBJ2-5	.	13	.	CASSFDIQETQYF	TGTGCCAGCAGCTTCGACATACAAGAGACCCAGTACTTC
TRBV27	TRBJ2-7	.	15	.	CASSPSGRGQNEQYF	TGTGCCAGCAGTCCGAGTGGGCGGGGCCAAAACGAGCAGTACTTC
TRBV30	TRBJ2-2	TRBD1	15	.	CAWRTGTVNTGELFF	TGTGCCTGGAGAACCGGGACAGTGAACACCGGGGAGCTGTTTTTT
TRBV20-1	TRBJ1-2	.	10	.	CSAHFYGYTF	TGCAGTGCCCACTTCTATGGCTACACCTTC
TRBV30	TRBJ2-1	TRBD2	14	.	CAWRTAGGPWEQFF	TGTGCCTGGAGGACAGCGGGGGGGCCTTGGGAGCAGTTCTTC
TRBV27	TRBJ2-2	.	16	.	CASSLDRGKNTGELFF	TGTGCCAGCAGTTTAGATAGGGGGAAGAACACCGGGGAGCTGTTTTTT
TRBV4-1	TRBJ2-5	TRBD1	15	once	CASSRAGTGGETQYF	TGCGCCAGCAGCCGGGCTGGGACAGGCGGAGAGACCCAGTACTTC
TRBV3-1/TRBV3-2	TRBJ1-1	.	9	.	CASSPSPFF	TGTGCCAGCAGCCCCTCCCCTTTCTTT
TRBV11-2	TRBJ2-5	TRBD2	17	.	CASSPAAQREGLKTQYF	TGTGCCAGCAGCCCCGCCGCGCAGCGGGAGGGCCTGAAGACCCAGTACTTC
TRBV6-1	TRBJ1-3	.	14	.	CASSEQYSGNTIYF	TGTGCCAGCAGTGAACAGTACTCTGGAAACACCATATATTTT
TRBV4-2	TRBJ2-2	TRBD1	15	.	CASSELGQGGGELFF	TGTGCCAGCAGCGAGCTAGGACAGGGGGGCGGGGAGCTGTTTTTT